This section outlines one TCR beta chain sequence together with its context. Its antigen is undetermined. Germline CDR1 reads SGHRS; CDR2 reads YFSETQ. After removal of 0 bases from V and 3 bases from J, the junction contained 7 bases not matched to a gene. CDR3 size: 17 residues. This entry belongs to a study of somatic mutations in cytotoxic T cells in rheumatoid arthritis. Study overall: Purity of nearly 100% was reached when some V beta antibody-stained T-cell populations were flow-sorted, including V beta1+ cells sequenced for TCRB. Broader study findings: Measured CD8+ T-cell clonality, a value compared between rheumatoid arthritis patients and age-matched healthy controls, did not differ significantly. With age, CD8+ clonality increased in rheumatoid arthritis patients, whereas no such increase appeared in healthy controls.

The table came from immunoSEQ multiplex PCR; TCRdb's copy has only in-frame clones and leaves some out. Of some 930 clones in the sample, about four fifths were seen once. The sequencing sample was made of CD8+ T cells sorted from blood. This receptor was identified in a woman aged 60-75 years with rheumatoid arthritis. The chain is built from TRBV5-1 and TRBJ2-1, with 9 nucleotides matching TRBD1. The CDR3 sequence is CASSLGPDRGVYNEQFF. The CDR3 nucleotides read TGCGCCAGCAGCTTGGGACCGGACAGGGGCGTCTACAATGAGCAGTTCTTC.